The sequence of this TCR beta chain was determined in a study of blood T cell repertoires in COVID-19. Overall study context: COVID-19 samples from acute and convalescent phases originated in the United States, Italy and Spain. T cells, B-cell-depleted T cells, or PBMCs provided the cDNA or gDNA that served as material.

With V trimmed by 0 bases and J by 0 bases, 1 base remained unmatched. The CDR3 runs 16 residues. Germline V lookup: CDR1 SGHRS, CDR2 YFSETQ. As handled by the study authors: The authors estimated nucleated cell counts from reference gene primer amplification. Some clones are missing from TCRdb's copy, which holds only in-frame ones; the method was immunoSEQ multiplex PCR. That table gives V, J and clone size, and the DNA gave D and trimming. The sample carries tens of thousands of clones, around 87% recorded once. The sample comprised peripheral blood. The source of this sequence is a man in his fifties in a cohort sampled during active COVID-19. The chain uses TRBV5-1 and TRBJ1-2, with 11 bases that match TRBD1. CDR3 DNA sequence: TGCGCCAGCAGCTTGGAGGGACAGGGGGCTAACTATGGCTACACCTTC. This gives the protein CASSLEGQGANYGYTF.